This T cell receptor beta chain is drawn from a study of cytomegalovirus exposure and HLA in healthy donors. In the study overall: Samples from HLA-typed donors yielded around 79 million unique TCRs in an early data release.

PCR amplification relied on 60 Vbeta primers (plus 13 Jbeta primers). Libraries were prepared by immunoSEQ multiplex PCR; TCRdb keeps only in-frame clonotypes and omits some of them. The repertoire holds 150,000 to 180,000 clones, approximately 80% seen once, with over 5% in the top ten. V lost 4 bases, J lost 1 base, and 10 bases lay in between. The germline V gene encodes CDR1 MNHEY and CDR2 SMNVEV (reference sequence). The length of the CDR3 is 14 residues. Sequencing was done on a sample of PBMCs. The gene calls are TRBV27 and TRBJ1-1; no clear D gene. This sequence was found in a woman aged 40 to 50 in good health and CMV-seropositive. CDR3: CASSSIVRNTEAFF. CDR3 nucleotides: TGTGCCAGCAGTTCCATAGTCCGGAACACTGAAGCTTTCTTT.